Here is one TCR beta chain with its context. Its antigen has not been determined. The receptor library was made with the immunoSEQ multiplex PCR assay. A mixture of 60 forward primers for TCR Vbeta segments and 13 reverse primers for TCR Jbeta segments was used in the multiplex PCR. The CDR3 region of rearranged TCR beta genes was amplified from genomic DNA by a multiplex PCR assay. The amplified TCR beta libraries were sequenced on the Illumina HiSeq System as 87-base-pair reads. The authors' pipeline ran thus. A later analysis tallied 75 million to 95 million unique TCR beta chains across the 666 repertoires, and approximately 9.9 million of those chains were shared by two or more donors. Raw reads were error-corrected and collapsed into unique sequences by a nearest-neighbor algorithm in which closely related sequences were merged to remove PCR and sequencing errors. Alignment of CDR3 sequences to IMGT reference sequences was used to assign V, D and J gene segments. Each retained sequence needed at least a six-nucleotide match to both a V gene segment and a J gene segment. Rearrangements were classified as productive when the CDR3 lacked stop codons and remained in frame with V and J, and all other rearrangements were classified as non-productive. Following IMGT convention, CDR3 was defined as the stretch from the second conserved V-encoded cysteine to the conserved J-encoded phenylalanine. The earlier analysis of 450 to 750 of the donors excluded any sequence lacking an unambiguous match to a single V gene segment. In an earlier analysis of some 590 of the donors, a V segment was called functional when productive rearrangements were above 56.7%, and segregating when the standard deviation between donors exceeded 5%. A statistical classification framework was built to diagnose cytomegalovirus status from the catalog of TCR beta chain sequences. In a later analysis, TCR nucleotide sequences were compared against IMGT/GENE-DB human TR gene sequences so that V and J genes could be assigned. In a later analysis, CDR3 sequences and most-parsimonious VDJ recombination scenarios were assigned using the TCRdist pipeline. A later analysis defined each TCR beta chain by its CDR3 amino acid sequence plus V-gene family, and excluded reads lacking a unique V-gene family. In a later analysis, some 600 highly shared, low-generation-probability nucleotide sequences were removed to address suspected cross-contamination and a sequencing artifact. A later analysis calculated a clonal expansion index for each public chain from normalized within-repertoire ranks of inferred template counts. In a later analysis, generation probabilities were computed with a VDJ recombination model fitted to out-of-frame rearrangements, and the resulting probabilities were checked against IGoR. Hypergeometric tests were used in a later analysis to score TCR-TCR, TCR-HLA and TCR-CMV co-occurrence, with a repertoire-size bias correction applied to the TCR pairs. False discovery rates were estimated in a later analysis by permuting HLA or CMV assignments 20 times. In a later analysis, co-occurring TCRs were grouped using DBSCAN, with TCRdist sequence similarity added in when clustering inside HLA-allele-positive subsets. Repertoires with fewer than 30,000 or more than 120,000 public chains, plus five repertoires with anomalous nucleotide sharing, were excluded from co-occurrence clustering. The table was pulled from immuneACCESS by TCRdb, which kept in-frame rearrangements only. Such tables lose some clones; where checked, under half of the loss comes from unresolved V genes, and the rest has no known cause. That table supplies the V and J calls and clone size; D and trimming were determined from the DNA. The table held for this sample gives around 150,000 clones. Less than 3% of the sample belongs to the ten largest clones.

The data were obtained in a study of cytomegalovirus exposure and HLA in healthy donors listed by TCRdb under 2017. Regarding the complete study: An earlier analysis of several hundred of the donors reported about 280 Gb of sequence data and 90 million to 120 million unique TCR beta sequences obtained from about 179 million T cells. Around 320 gigabases of sequencing data and approximately 93 million unique TCR sequences were included in an early release covering 550 to 650 HLA-typed donors. Among the roughly 390 genotyped donors, about 83% belonged to the genetic ancestry cluster associated with self-reported Caucasian donors. The study aimed to test whether cataloging public T cell receptors could reveal signatures of past pathogen exposure. Using immunosequencing, the study profiled T cell repertoires from 640 or so subjects and related those repertoires to cytomegalovirus serostatus. Along with the approximately 650-subject first cohort, a separate validation cohort of over a hundred different subjects was used. To predict cytomegalovirus infection status, the study brought together high-throughput TCR immunosequencing, statistical association of individual TCRs with disease status, and machine learning. To study patterns of TCR occurrence, a later analysis re-analyzed previously published TCR beta repertoires from 700 or so donors and added high-resolution HLA genotyping. Rather than drawing on any new phenotypic data, the later analysis identified candidate immune exposures from TCR beta sequences and the way those sequences occurred across donors. An earlier analysis of 587 of the donors used high-throughput TCR beta sequencing to judge whether each TCR beta V gene segment behaved as functional or pseudogenic. Donor age, sex, ethnicity and CMV serostatus were collected together with the repertoire data. Genome-wide SNP genotypes for about 65% of the roughly 670 donors were used in a later genetic analysis, which treated that subset as a discovery cohort. Every discovery cohort repertoire had been produced on one sequencing platform. HLA typing included class I and class II loci at four-digit resolution. The number of typed donors differed by locus: about 629-630 for A, B, C, DRB1 and DQB1; some 500 for DQA1; over 600 for DPA1; and about 450 for DPB1. Roughly 5 DR-DQ haplotypes were treated as single units for association and clustering because of strong linkage in the cohort. Among roughly 400 genotyped donors of the cohort, an average of around 220,000 unique TCR beta nucleotide sequences was sequenced per donor, of which about 18% were non-productive. The study at large found these results: According to a later genetic analysis, donors in an Asian-associated ancestry cluster had fewer N-insertions in productive TCRs than the approximately 700-donor mean. Correlated functional status among segregating V segments might be attributable to linkage disequilibrium, but an unknown experimental factor could not be ruled out. It was suggested by the authors that the approach could potentially be generalized to other disease states and immunological phenotypes. An earlier analysis of approximately 530 of the donors showed that most TCR beta V segments appeared in productive rearrangements either about 87% or about 30% of the time, which broadly matched IMGT annotations. An association between a missense DCLRE1C variant and V-gene and J-gene trimming of TCR beta chains was found in a later genetic analysis and replicated in an independent cohort. Most TCR sequences were observed very rarely across donors, whereas some public TCRs were present in many individuals. According to a later analysis, TCR association rates differed among HLA loci, with DRB1 alleles showing the most associated TCRs and HLA-C alleles showing the fewest. The earlier analysis of some 540 of the donors excluded approximately 17 rarely observed V segments, including chromosome 9 orphons, because counts were too low. A cluster of highly shared sequence variants was judged likely to represent a technical artifact of the sequencing pipeline. In vitro tests confirmed that a few of the cytomegalovirus-associated TCR beta chains recognize cytomegalovirus antigens. A later analysis found that HLA-associated TCR beta chains were more clonally expanded and had lower generation probabilities than equally common non-associated chains. Because the 87-base-pair reads could not distinguish some IMGT-functional V segments, including TRBV6-2 and TRBV6-3, those segments were excluded. A further reported finding was that TCR beta sequences accurately predicted the HLA-A and HLA-B alleles for most subjects in the first cohort. In this cohort, only TCR beta chains were sequenced, and detectable features were limited by the absence of alpha or paired-chain data. A total of 150 to 200 TCR beta chains were listed by the study as associated with cytomegalovirus. Presence/absence analyses assumed roughly uniform sequencing depth across donors, an assumption that may not hold. Strong co-occurrence of HLA alleles, especially DR and DQ, made assigning TCR associations to individual alleles difficult. A later analysis associated 17,000 or so TCR beta sequences with specific HLA alleles at a false discovery rate of 0.05. Because HLA typing was missing for some donors at each locus, association tests included only the typed subset. In a later analysis, several top co-occurrence clusters were reported to appear linked to parvovirus B19, influenza, CMV and Epstein-Barr virus. The classifier was reported to diagnose cytomegalovirus status with high specificity and sensitivity in both the original cohort and the validation cohort. CMV serostatus was the only immune exposure information available for the cohort. In a later analysis, most CMV-associated TCR beta chains were found to appear HLA-restricted, with HLA associations seemingly driven largely by CMV exposure.

The cohort was made up of approximately 670 healthy bone marrow donors. All cohort members were sampled while nominally healthy, although unrecorded immune exposures were likely present. The donor was CMV seronegative and was included in the group of a few hundred seronegative cohort members. A peripheral blood sample was provided by each donor, and peripheral blood mononuclear cells were used for TCR beta sequencing. The Qiagen DNeasy Blood Extraction Kit was used to extract genomic DNA from the blood cell samples. Cut back by 6 bases and 6 bases, the V and J ends lie 19 bases apart. The CDR3 numbers 15 residues from cysteine through phenylalanine. Only the CDR3 portion is preserved as DNA: 45 bases, with reading frame beginning at the first base. The germline V gene (reference sequence) yields MNHEY for CDR1 and SMNVEV for CDR2.

The chain joins TRBV27 to TRBJ2-3; TRBD2 might be the D gene, on 5 matching bases. The sequenced material came from PBMCs. This receptor was identified in a man aged 35 to 55 in good health and CMV-seronegative. CDR3 loop: CASSRRTGWEDTQYF. The DNA is TGTGCCAGCAGCCGTCGGACGGGCTGGGAGGATACGCAGTATTTT.